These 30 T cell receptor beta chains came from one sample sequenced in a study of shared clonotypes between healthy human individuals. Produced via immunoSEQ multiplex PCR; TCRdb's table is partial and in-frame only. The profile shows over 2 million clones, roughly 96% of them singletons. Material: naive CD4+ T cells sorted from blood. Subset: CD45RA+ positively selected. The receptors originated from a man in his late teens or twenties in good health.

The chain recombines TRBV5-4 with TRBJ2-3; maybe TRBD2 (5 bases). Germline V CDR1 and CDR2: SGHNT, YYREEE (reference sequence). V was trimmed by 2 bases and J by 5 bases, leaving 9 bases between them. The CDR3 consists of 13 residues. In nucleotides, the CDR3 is TGTGCCAGCAGCTTCGGGGTCAAAGATACGCAGTATTTT. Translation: CASSFGVKDTQYF.

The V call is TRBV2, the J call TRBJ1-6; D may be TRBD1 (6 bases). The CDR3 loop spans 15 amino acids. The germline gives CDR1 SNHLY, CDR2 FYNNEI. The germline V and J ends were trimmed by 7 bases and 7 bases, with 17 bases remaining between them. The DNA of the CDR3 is TGTGCCAGCACCAAAAGGGGGGCGGGAAATTCACCCCTCCACTTT. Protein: CASTKRGAGNSPLHF. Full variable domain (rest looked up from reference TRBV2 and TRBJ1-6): EPEVTQTPSHQVTQMGQEVILRCVPISNHLYFYWYRQILGQKVEFLVSFYNNEISEKSEIFDDQFSVERPDGSNFTLKIRSTKLEDSAMYFCASTKRGAGNSPLHFGNGTRLTVT.

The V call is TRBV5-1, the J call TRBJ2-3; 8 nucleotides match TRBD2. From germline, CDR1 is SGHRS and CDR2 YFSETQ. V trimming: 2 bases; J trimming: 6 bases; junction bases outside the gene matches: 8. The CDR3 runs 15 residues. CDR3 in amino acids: CASSLPGLGADTQYF. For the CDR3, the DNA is TGCGCCAGCAGCTTACCGGGACTAGGAGCTGATACGCAGTATTTT.

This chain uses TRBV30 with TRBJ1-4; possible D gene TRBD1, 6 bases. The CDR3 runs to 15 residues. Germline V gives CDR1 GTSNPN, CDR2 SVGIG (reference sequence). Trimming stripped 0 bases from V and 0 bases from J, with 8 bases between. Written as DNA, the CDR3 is TGTGCCTGGAGTGTCAACAGGGCAACTAATGAAAAACTGTTTTTT. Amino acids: CAWSVNRATNEKLFF. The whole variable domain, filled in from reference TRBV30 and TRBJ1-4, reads SQTIHQWPATLVQPVGSPLSLECTVEGTSNPNLYWYRQAAGRGLQLLFYSVGIGQISSEVPQNLSASRPQDRQFILSSKKLLLSDSGFYLCAWSVNRATNEKLFFGSGTQLSVL.

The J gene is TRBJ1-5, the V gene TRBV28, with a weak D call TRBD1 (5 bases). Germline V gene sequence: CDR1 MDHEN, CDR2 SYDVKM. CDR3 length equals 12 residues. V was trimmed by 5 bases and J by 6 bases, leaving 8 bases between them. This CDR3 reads CASSTRVQPQHF. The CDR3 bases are TGTGCCAGCAGTACCAGGGTTCAGCCCCAGCATTTT.

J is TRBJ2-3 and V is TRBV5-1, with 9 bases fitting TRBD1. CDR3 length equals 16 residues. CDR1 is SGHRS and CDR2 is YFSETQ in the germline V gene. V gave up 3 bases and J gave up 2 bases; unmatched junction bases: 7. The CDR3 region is CASSSRDRDYTDTQYF. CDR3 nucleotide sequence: TGCGCCAGCAGCTCCCGGGACAGGGACTACACAGATACGCAGTATTTT. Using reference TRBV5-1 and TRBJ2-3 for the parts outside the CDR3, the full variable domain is KAGVTQTPRYLIKTRGQQVTLSCSPISGHRSVSWYQQTPGQGLQFLFEYFSETQRNKGNFPGRFSGRQFSNSRSEMNVSTLELGDSALYLCASSSRDRDYTDTQYFGPGTRLTVL.

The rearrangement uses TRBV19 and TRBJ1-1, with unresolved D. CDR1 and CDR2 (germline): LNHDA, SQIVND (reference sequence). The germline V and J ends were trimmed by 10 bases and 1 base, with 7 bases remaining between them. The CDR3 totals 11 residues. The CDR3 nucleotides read TGTGCCATTAGGTCGAACACTGAAGCTTTCTTT. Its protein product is CAIRSNTEAFF.

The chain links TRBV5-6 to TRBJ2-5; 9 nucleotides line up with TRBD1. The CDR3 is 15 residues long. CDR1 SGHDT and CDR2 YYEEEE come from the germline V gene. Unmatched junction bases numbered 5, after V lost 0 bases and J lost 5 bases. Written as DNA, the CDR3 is TGTGCCAGCAGCTTGGAGGACAGGGGCCGCGAGACCCAGTACTTC. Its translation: CASSLEDRGRETQYF. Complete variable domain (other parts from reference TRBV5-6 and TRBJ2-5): DAGVTQSPTHLIKTRGQQVTLRCSPKSGHDTVSWYQQALGQGPQFIFQYYEEEERQRGNFPDRFSGHQFPNYSSELNVNALLLGDSALYLCASSLEDRGRETQYFGPGTRLLVL.

The CDR3 DNA reads as TGTGCCAGCAGCTGGAAGGGGGAGAGTGATACGCAGTATTTT. The encoded protein is CASSWKGESDTQYF. The chain uses TRBV7-9 and TRBJ2-3; tentatively, D is TRBD1 (6 bases). Germline V gene sequence: CDR1 SEHNR, CDR2 FQNEAQ (reference sequence). The germline V and J ends were trimmed by 4 bases and 6 bases, with 14 bases remaining between them. The CDR3 consists of 14 residues.

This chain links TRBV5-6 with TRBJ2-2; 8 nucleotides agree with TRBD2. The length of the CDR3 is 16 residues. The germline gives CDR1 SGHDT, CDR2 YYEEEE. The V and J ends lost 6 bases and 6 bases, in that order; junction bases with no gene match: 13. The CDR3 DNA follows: TGTGCCAGCACCTCGGCGGGTAGCGGGGTGTCCGGGGAGCTGTTTTTT. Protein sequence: CASTSAGSGVSGELFF.

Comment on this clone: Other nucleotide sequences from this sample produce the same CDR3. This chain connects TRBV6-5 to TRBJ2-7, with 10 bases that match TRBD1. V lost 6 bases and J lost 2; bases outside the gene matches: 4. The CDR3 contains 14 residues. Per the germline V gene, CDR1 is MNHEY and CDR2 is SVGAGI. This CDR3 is CASSRGTGAYEQYF. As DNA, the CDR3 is TGTGCCAGCAGCCGGGGGACAGGGGCCTACGAGCAGTACTTC.

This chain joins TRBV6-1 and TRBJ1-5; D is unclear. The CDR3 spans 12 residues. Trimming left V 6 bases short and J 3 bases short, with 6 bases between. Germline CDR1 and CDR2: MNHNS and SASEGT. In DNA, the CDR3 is TGTGCCAGCAGGTTGGACAATCAGCCCCAGCATTTT. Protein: CASRLDNQPQHF.

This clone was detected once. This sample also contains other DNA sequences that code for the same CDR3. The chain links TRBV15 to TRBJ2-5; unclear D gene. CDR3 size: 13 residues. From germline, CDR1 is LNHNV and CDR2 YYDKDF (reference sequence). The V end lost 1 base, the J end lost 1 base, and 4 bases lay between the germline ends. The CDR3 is CATSRGTQETQYF. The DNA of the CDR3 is TGTGCCACCAGCAGAGGGACCCAAGAGACCCAGTACTTC.

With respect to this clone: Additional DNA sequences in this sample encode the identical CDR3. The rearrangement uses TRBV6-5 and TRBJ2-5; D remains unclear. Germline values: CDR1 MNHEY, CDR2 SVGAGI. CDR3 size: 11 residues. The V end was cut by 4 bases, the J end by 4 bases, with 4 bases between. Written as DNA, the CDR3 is TGTGCCAGCAGTTTCGGAGAGACCCAGTACTTC. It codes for CASSFGETQYF.

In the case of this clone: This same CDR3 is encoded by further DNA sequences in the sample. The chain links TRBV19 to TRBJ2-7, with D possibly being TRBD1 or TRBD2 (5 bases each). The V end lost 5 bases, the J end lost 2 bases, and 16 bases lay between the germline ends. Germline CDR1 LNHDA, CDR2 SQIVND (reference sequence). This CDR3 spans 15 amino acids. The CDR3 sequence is CASSSPGTATYEQYF. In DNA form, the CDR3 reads TGTGCCAGTAGTTCTCCCGGGACGGCGACCTACGAGCAGTACTTC.

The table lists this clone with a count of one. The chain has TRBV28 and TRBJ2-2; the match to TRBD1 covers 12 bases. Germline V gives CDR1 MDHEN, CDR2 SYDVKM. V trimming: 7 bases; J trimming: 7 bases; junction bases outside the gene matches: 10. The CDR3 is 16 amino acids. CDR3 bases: TGTGCCAGCACCGCAGGGGGACAGGGGGCGGGCGGGGAGCTGTTTTTT. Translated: CASTAGGQGAGGELFF. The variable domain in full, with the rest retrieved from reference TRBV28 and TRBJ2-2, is DVKVTQSSRYLVKRTGEKVFLECVQDMDHENMFWYRQDPGLGLRLIYFSYDVKMKEKGDIPEGYSVSREKKERFSLILESASTNQTSMYLCASTAGGQGAGGELFFGEGSRLTVL.

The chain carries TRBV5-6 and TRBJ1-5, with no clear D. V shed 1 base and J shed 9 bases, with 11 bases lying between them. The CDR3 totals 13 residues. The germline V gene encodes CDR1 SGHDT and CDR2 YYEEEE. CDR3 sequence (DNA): TGTGCCAGCAGCTTGTTGGGGAGCGGGCCCCAGCATTTT. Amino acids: CASSLLGSGPQHF.

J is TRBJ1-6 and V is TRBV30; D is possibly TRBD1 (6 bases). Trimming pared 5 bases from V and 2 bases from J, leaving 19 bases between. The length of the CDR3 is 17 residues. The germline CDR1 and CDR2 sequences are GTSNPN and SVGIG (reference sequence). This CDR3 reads CAWGSMGQGTYNSPLHF. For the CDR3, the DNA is TGTGCCTGGGGTTCGATGGGACAAGGGACCTATAATTCACCCCTCCACTTT.

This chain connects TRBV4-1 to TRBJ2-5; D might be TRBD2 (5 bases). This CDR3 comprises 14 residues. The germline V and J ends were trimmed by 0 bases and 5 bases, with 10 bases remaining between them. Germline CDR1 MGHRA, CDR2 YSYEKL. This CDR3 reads CASSQDEGTETQYF. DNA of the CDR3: TGCGCCAGCAGCCAAGATGAGGGTACGGAGACCCAGTACTTC.

CDR3 amino acids: CAISDTGPQETQYF. CDR3 nucleotides: TGTGCCATCAGTGATACTGGGCCTCAAGAGACCCAGTACTTC. This chain links TRBV10-3 with TRBJ2-5; D gene uncertain. Germline CDR1 is ENHRY and CDR2 is SYGVKD. The ends were cut back, 3 bases at V and 2 bases at J, with 10 bases in the middle. This CDR3 has 14 amino acids.

CDR3 protein: CASSSRDLPGQPQHF. The CDR3 DNA is TGTGCCAGCAGTTCCAGGGACCTACCGGGGCAGCCCCAGCATTTT. J is TRBJ1-5 and V is TRBV6-5; perhaps TRBD1 as D (5 bases). The germline CDR1 and CDR2 sequences are MNHEY and SVGAGI. V lost 4 bases, J lost 7 bases, and 17 bases lay in between. This CDR3 is 15 amino acids long.

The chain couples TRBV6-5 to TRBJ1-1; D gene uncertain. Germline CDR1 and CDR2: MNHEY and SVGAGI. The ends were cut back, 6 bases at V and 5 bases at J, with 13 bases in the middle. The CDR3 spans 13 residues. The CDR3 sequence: CASRQPALTEAFF. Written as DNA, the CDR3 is TGTGCCAGCAGACAACCCGCGCTAACTGAAGCTTTCTTT.

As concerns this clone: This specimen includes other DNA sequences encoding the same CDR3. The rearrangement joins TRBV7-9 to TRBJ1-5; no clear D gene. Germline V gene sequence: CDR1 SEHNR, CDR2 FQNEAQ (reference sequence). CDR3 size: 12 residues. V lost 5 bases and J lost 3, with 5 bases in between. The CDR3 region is CASSLDNQPQHF. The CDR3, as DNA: TGTGCCAGCAGCCTAGACAATCAGCCCCAGCATTTT.

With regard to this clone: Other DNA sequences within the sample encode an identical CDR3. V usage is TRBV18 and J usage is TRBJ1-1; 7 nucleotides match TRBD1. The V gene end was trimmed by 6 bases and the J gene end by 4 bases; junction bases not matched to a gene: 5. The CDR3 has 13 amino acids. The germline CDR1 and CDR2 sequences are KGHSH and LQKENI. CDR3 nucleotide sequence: TGTGCCAGCTCCCTCAGACAGGGCACTGAAGCTTTCTTT. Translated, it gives CASSLRQGTEAFF.

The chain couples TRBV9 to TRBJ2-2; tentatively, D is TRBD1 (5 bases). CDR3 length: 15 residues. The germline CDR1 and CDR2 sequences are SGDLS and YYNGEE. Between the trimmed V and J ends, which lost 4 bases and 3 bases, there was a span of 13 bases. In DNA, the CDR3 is TGTGCCAGCAGCTCCAGGGTTCGGGACACCGGGGAGCTGTTTTTT. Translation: CASSSRVRDTGELFF.

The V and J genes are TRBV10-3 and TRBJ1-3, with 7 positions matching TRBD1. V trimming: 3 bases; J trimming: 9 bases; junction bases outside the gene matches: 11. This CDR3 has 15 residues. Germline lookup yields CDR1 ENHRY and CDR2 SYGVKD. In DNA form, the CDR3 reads TGTGCCATCAGTGATTCCCCAGGGGGGTACGGCACCATATATTTT. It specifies CAISDSPGGYGTIYF.

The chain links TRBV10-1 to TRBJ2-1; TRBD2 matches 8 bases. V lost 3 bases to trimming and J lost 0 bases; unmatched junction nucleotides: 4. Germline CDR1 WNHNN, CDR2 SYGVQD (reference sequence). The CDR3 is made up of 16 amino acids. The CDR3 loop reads CASSDRGGSSYNEQFF. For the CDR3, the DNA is TGCGCCAGCAGTGACCGGGGGGGCAGCTCCTACAATGAGCAGTTCTTC.

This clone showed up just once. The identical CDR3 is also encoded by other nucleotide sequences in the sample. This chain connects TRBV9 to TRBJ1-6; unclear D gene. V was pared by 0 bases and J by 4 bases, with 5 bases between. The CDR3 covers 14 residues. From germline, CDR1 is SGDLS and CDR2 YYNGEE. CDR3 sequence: CASSVEGYNSPLHF. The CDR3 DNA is TGTGCCAGCAGCGTAGAGGGTTATAATTCACCCCTCCACTTT.

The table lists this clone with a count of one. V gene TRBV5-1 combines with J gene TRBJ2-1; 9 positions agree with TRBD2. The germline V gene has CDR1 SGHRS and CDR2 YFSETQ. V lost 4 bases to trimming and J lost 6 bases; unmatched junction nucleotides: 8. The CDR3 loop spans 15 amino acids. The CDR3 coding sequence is TGCGCCAGCAGCGATGAGCGGGGGGCCCCCAATGAGCAGTTCTTC. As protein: CASSDERGAPNEQFF.

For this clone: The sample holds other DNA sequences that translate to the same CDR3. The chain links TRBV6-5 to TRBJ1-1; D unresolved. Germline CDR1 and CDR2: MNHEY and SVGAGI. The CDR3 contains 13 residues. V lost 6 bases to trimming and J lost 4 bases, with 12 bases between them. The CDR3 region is CASSPSGGTEAFF. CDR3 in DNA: TGTGCCAGCAGCCCGTCGGGCGGCACTGAAGCTTTCTTT.